The 4 T cell receptor beta chains below come from one sample, sequenced in a study of T cells expressing NK-cell markers. From its re-call of the 5' RACE reads, TCRdb lists each CDR3 protein once, without DNA. This repertoire includes about 260,000 distinct CDR3 sequences. The sequenced material came from blood T cells: a sorted CD56 or NKG2C T cell subset, CD4+ or CD8+ T cells, or bulk PBMC T cells (not recorded which). These receptors came from a woman between 18 and 70 years old in good health.

The chain links TRBV5-1 to TRBJ1-1; the TRBD1 assignment by TCRdb is unverifiable without DNA. This CDR3 has 16 residues. Germline V lookup: CDR1 SGHRS, CDR2 YFSETQ. CDR3 protein: CASSLAFRGHGTEAFF.

V gene TRBV10-2 combines with J gene TRBJ2-3. The CDR3 has 16 residues. Germline CDR1 and CDR2: WSHSY and SAAADI. The CDR3 spells CASSGGGSASTDTQYF.

This chain connects TRBV12-3 or TRBV12-4 to TRBJ1-5; TCRdb lists TRBD1, though no DNA is available to test this call. The CDR3 extends over 14 amino acids. CDR3 sequence: CASNPGGSNQPQHF.

This chain joins TRBV6-2 or TRBV6-3 and TRBJ1-1. The length of the CDR3 is 12 residues. CDR1 and CDR2 (germline): MNHEY, SVGEGT. CDR3 region: CASSYGHTEAFF.